This entry lists 18 T cell receptor beta chains sequenced from one sample in a study of shared clonotypes between healthy human individuals. Assay: immunoSEQ multiplex PCR; the TCRdb copy retains only in-frame clones and omits some. The profile covers roughly 2 million clones, with just under 95% appearing a single time and 1.1% taken by the ten largest. As defined, naive CD8 cells were CD45RO-negative and positively selected for CCR7, with terminally differentiated effector memory CD45RA+ cells excluded. The sequenced sample consisted of naive CD8+ T cells sorted from blood. These receptors all stem from a man between 18 and 35 years old in good health.

In its sample, this clone was seen once. This rearrangement joins TRBV19 to TRBJ2-1; 9 bases are shared with TRBD2. V was pared by 9 bases and J by 11 bases, with 17 bases of the junction left unmatched. Germline V gives CDR1 LNHDA, CDR2 SQIVND (reference sequence). The CDR3 covers 15 residues. The CDR3 DNA sequence: TGTGCCAGCCGTACTATTAGCGGGGGCCTCCAGAAGCAGTTCTTC. Protein: CASRTISGGLQKQFF.

The DNA for the CDR3 is TGTGCCAGCAGTTTAGCCGACAGGGCAGCATACGAGCAGTACTTC. Translated: CASSLADRAAYEQYF. This sequence joins TRBV27 and TRBJ2-7; 7 nucleotides align to TRBD1. V was clipped by 2 bases and J by 4 bases; unmatched bases: 8. Germline V gene lookup returns CDR1 MNHEY and CDR2 SMNVEV (reference sequence). The length of the CDR3 is 15 residues.

As DNA, the CDR3 is TGTGCCAGCAGAGTACAGGGGGAGGTTAACAATGAGCAGTTCTTC. This codes for CASRVQGEVNNEQFF. The gene calls are TRBV6-5 and TRBJ2-1; TRBD1 matches at 8 bases. Germline V gene data show CDR1 as MNHEY and CDR2 as SVGAGI. CDR3 length: 15 residues. V shed 6 bases and J 5 bases; nucleotides not matched to a gene: 9.

Worth noting for this clone: Germline is not matched at one junction end, which may reflect a read error. The J gene is TRBJ2-1, the V gene TRBV7-7; D might be TRBD1 (6 bases). The V gene's germline CDR1 is SSHAT and CDR2 FNYEAQ (reference sequence). CDR3 length equals 16 residues. The CDR3 region is CASSLSLGGDRHEQFF. CDR3 sequence (DNA): TGTGCTAGCAGCCTATCGCTAGGGGGAGATCGGCATGAGCAGTTCTTC.

The chain uses TRBV4-3 and TRBJ2-1; D gene unclear. CDR3 size: 15 residues. The V and J ends lost 0 bases and 7 bases respectively, with 13 bases between them. CDR1 is LGHNA, CDR2 YSLEER, per germline. CDR3 DNA sequence: TGCGCCAGCAGCCAAGATGGTGGAATCGGAAATGAGCAGTTCTTC. It specifies CASSQDGGIGNEQFF.

In this sample, this clone turned up once. The junction does not match germline at one end; this may be a read error. The gene calls are TRBV19 and TRBJ2-1; 7 positions match TRBD2. The CDR3 is 13 residues long. Germline V gene lookup returns CDR1 LNHDA and CDR2 SQIVND (reference sequence). Here the CDR3 DNA reads TGTGCCAGTAGTATAGATCTGGGGCGGGAGAACATCTTC. This translates into CASSIDLGRENIF.

The count of this clone is one. The V gene is TRBV28, the J gene TRBJ2-2, with D perhaps TRBD1 (5 bases). Germline V gene lookup returns CDR1 MDHEN and CDR2 SYDVKM. Trimming cost V 6 bases and J 5 bases, with 16 bases left between them. The CDR3 is 15 residues long. The CDR3 region is CASSPETDSTGELFF. For the CDR3, the DNA is TGTGCCAGCAGCCCCGAGACAGACTCAACCGGGGAGCTGTTTTTT.

The chain combines TRBV19 with TRBJ2-7; 7 bases agree with TRBD2. Trimming at V came to 4 bases and at J to 2 bases, leaving 11 bases not matched to a gene. CDR1 is LNHDA, CDR2 SQIVND, per germline (reference sequence). The CDR3 has 16 amino acids. The CDR3 reads CASSTFSGMLAYEQYF. The CDR3 DNA sequence: TGTGCCAGTAGTACCTTCAGCGGGATGCTCGCCTACGAGCAGTACTTC.

As regards this clone: The same CDR3 arises from other DNA sequences in this sample as well. The rearrangement uses TRBV6-5 and TRBJ2-2; no clear D gene. Germline values: CDR1 MNHEY, CDR2 SVGAGI. Trimming took 2 bases from V and 2 from J, leaving 6 bases between them. The CDR3 spans 14 residues. CDR3 sequence: CASSYGINTGELFF. The DNA of the CDR3 is TGTGCCAGCAGTTACGGGATCAACACCGGGGAGCTGTTTTTT.

The J gene is TRBJ2-7, the V gene TRBV4-2; possible D gene TRBD2, 5 bases. CDR1 LGHNA and CDR2 YNFKEQ come from the germline V gene. The CDR3 runs 14 residues. Between the trimmed V and J ends, which lost 0 bases and 3 bases, there was a span of 9 bases. The CDR3 loop is CASSQEGRVYEQYF. The CDR3 nucleotides read TGTGCCAGCAGCCAAGAAGGGCGGGTCTACGAGCAGTACTTC.

The chain combines TRBV4-1 with TRBJ2-7; tentative D call: TRBD2 (5 bases). The V and J ends lost 1 base and 3 bases respectively, with 10 bases between them. In germline, CDR1 is MGHRA, CDR2 YSYEKL. The CDR3 has 14 residues. CDR3 sequence: CASSQGHRDYEQYF. CDR3 sequence (DNA): TGCGCCAGCAGCCAAGGGCATCGGGACTACGAGCAGTACTTC.

The chain is built from TRBV25-1 and TRBJ1-2; D unclear. The germline V gene has CDR1 MGHDK and CDR2 SYGVNS. The V gene lost 2 bases and the J gene lost 3 bases, with 10 bases spanning the gap. This CDR3 region has 14 residues. CDR3 loop: CASSEGTAYYGYTF. CDR3 nucleotides: TGTGCCAGCAGTGAAGGTACAGCTTACTATGGCTACACCTTC.

This rearrangement joins TRBV4-1 to TRBJ1-5; no clear D. The CDR3 spans 14 residues. V lost 1 base and J 4 bases, leaving 8 bases between the germline ends. CDR1 is MGHRA and CDR2 is YSYEKL in the germline V gene. The CDR3 DNA is TGCGCCAGCAGCCAAGCAAAAGGTAATCAGCCCCAGCATTTT. Translation gives CASSQAKGNQPQHF.

The chain links TRBV5-8 to TRBJ1-1; D not resolved. Germline V gene data show CDR1 as SGHTS and CDR2 as YDEGEE. The CDR3 consists of 11 residues. Trimming pared 6 bases from V and 13 bases from J, leaving 16 bases between. The CDR3 coding sequence is TGTGCCAGCACAAATGGCTGGGATGGTTTCTTT. Its protein is CASTNGWDGFF.

This rearrangement joins TRBV7-9 to TRBJ1-1; D unclear. Per the germline V gene, CDR1 is SEHNR and CDR2 is FQNEAQ (reference sequence). The CDR3 loop spans 15 amino acids. Deletions cut 1 base from V and 11 bases from J, with 20 bases between. The CDR3 DNA follows: TGTGCCAGCAGCTTAGTCTTTCCGGCGCCCCAATCGGCTTTCTTT. It encodes CASSLVFPAPQSAFF.

The V call is TRBV7-2, the J call TRBJ2-3; D might be TRBD2 (5 bases). The germline V gene encodes CDR1 SGHTA and CDR2 FQGNSA. CDR3 length: 16 residues. The V end was cut by 1 base, the J end by 0 bases, with 11 bases between. In DNA form, the CDR3 reads TGTGCCAGCAGCTTAGTTAGAGTAGCGAGCACAGATACGCAGTATTTT. It yields the protein CASSLVRVASTDTQYF.

This clone was counted once. V and J are TRBV5-1 and TRBJ2-2; 7 bases map to TRBD1. CDR1 and CDR2 from the germline V gene are SGHRS and YFSETQ. V shed 2 bases and J 3 bases; nucleotides not matched to a gene: 7. The CDR3 loop spans 16 amino acids. In DNA, the CDR3 is TGCGCCAGCAGCTTACCCCCCACAGGGGACACCGGGGAGCTGTTTTTT. Amino acids: CASSLPPTGDTGELFF.

The V and J genes are TRBV27 and TRBJ2-7; tentatively, D is TRBD1 (6 bases). CDR3 length: 14 residues. V was trimmed by 6 bases and J by 2 bases, leaving 14 bases between them. Germline V gene lookup returns CDR1 MNHEY and CDR2 SMNVEV (reference sequence). CDR3 bases: TGTGCCAGCAGGTGGGGACACGGAACCTACGAGCAGTACTTC. It specifies CASRWGHGTYEQYF.